This record concerns one T cell receptor beta chain sequence. The repertoire was sequenced with immunoSEQ multiplex PCR; TCRdb's copy has only in-frame clones and lacks some. The sample lists over 200,000 clones; about nine tenths were seen once. This sample is part of a study of blood T cell repertoires in COVID-19. This CDR3 is 13 amino acids long. Sequenced material: PBMCs or T cells enriched from blood (not recorded which). The rearrangement uses TRBV12-1 and TRBJ1-5; no DNA check was done on the table's D call, TRBD1. TRBV12-1 is a known pseudogene. The TCR comes from a woman in her 40s with acute COVID-19. The CDR3 is CASSRDTNQPQHF. CDR3 DNA sequence: TGTGCCAGCAGCCGGGACACAAATCAGCCCCAGCATTTT.